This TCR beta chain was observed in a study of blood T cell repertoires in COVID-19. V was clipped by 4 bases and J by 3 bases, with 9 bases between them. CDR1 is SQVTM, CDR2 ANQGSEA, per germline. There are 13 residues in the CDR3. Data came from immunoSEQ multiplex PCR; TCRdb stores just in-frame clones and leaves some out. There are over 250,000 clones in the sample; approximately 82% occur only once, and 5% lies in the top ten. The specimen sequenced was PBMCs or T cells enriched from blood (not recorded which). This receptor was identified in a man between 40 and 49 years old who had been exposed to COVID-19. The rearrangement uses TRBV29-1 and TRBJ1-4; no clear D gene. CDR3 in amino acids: CSVAVAANEKLFF. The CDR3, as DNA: TGCAGCGTTGCGGTGGCGGCTAATGAAAAACTGTTTTTT.